The entry below describes one T cell receptor (beta chain). Its matching antigen is unknown. The data are from a study of CD4 T cells in relation to SARS-CoV-2 and coronaviruses. Per germline, CDR1 MGHRA and CDR2 YSYEKL. The CDR3 runs 14 residues. J was trimmed by 7 bases and V by 0 bases; bases with no gene match: 3. CD4+ T cells from unexposed donors were obtained before the COVID-19 pandemic (2011-2018). Isolation of CD4+ T cells took place after nine to ten days in culture. Libraries were prepared by immunoSEQ multiplex PCR; TCRdb keeps only in-frame clonotypes and omits some of them. Of about 22,000 clones listed, 66% are singletons.

The V gene is TRBV4-1, the J gene TRBJ2-3; 8 positions match TRBD2. Sequenced sample: CD4+ T cells from PBMCs, cultured in vitro. The receptor was isolated from a human donor in good health. The CDR3 sequence is CASSQELAGNTQYF. CDR3 DNA: TGCGCCAGCAGCCAAGAATTAGCGGGGAATACGCAGTATTTT.